Following are 28 T cell receptor beta chains from one sample sequenced in a study of tumor-infiltrating lymphocytes in primary liver carcinoma. RNA isolated from unsorted whole blood supplied the blood RNA, with germline DNA also extracted. Total RNA (roughly 530 ng) served as template for TCR beta cDNA synthesis primed by a constant-region primer. Three nested multiplex PCR rounds, a slightly modified ARM-PCR method, built the TCR beta libraries. PCR rounds one and two used TRBV1-TRBV30 forward primers with a C-beta reverse primer for around 9 cycles each. TCRdb ran MiXCR on the multiplex PCR reads and lists one entry per CDR3 protein. The sample consists of about 180,000 distinct CDR3 sequences, 60% of them appearing once. Sequencing used peripheral blood. The receptors originated from a man aged 35 to 55 with primary liver carcinoma and hepatitis B virus infection.

This chain links TRBV6-1 with TRBJ2-1; D ambiguous. CDR3 length: 13 amino acids. The V gene lost 3 bases and the J gene lost 5 bases, with 8 bases spanning the gap. CDR1 is MNHNS and CDR2 is SASEGT in the germline V gene. CDR3 residues: CASSERKNNEQFF. The DNA for the CDR3 is TGTGCCAGCAGTGAGCGGAAAAACAATGAGCAGTTCTTC.

The V and J genes are TRBV6-5 and TRBJ2-2; D is uncertain. Trimming shortened V by 1 base and J by 2 bases, and 8 bases separated the two germline ends. Looked up from germline, CDR1 is MNHEY and CDR2 is SVGAGI. The CDR3 sequence is 15 residues long. CDR3 in amino acids: CASSYWPENTGELFF. The CDR3, as DNA: TGTGCCAGCAGTTACTGGCCAGAAAACACCGGGGAGCTGTTTTTT.

The CDR3 protein is CASSPPPLSEQFF. CDR3 nucleotides: TGCGCCAGCAGCCCCCCCCCACTTAGTGAGCAGTTCTTC. The chain uses TRBV4-1 and TRBJ2-1; D gene ambiguous. V was clipped by 4 bases and J by 9 bases, with 13 bases between them. Per germline, CDR1 MGHRA and CDR2 YSYEKL. This CDR3 has 13 residues.

With regard to this clonotype: A much bigger clone sits one base away, suggesting this may be a read error. No conserved phenylalanine or tryptophan ends this CDR3, so it is likely a read error. The genes are TRBV11-2 and TRBJ1-1, with TRBD1 as a possible D gene (6 bases). Per germline, CDR1 SGHAT and CDR2 FQNNGV. The CDR3 has 18 amino acids. V was pared by 5 bases and J by 4 bases, with 26 bases between. The CDR3 spells CASSPIGGHDLWGTEAFL. CDR3 bases: TGTGCCAGCAGCCCAATTGGGGGACATGACCTTTGGGGCACTGAAGCTTTCCTT.

Notes on this clonotype: This likely comes from a read error, as the CDR3 has no conserved phenylalanine or tryptophan at its end. V is TRBV11-2 and J is TRBJ1-2; D ambiguous. Germline values: CDR1 SGHAT, CDR2 FQNNGV. The V and J ends lost 8 bases and 8 bases respectively, with 18 bases between them. The CDR3 spans 13 residues. CDR3 in amino acids: CASGLDSPGGYTL. The DNA for the CDR3 is TGTGCCAGCGGCCTGGACTCCCCGGGGGGCTACACCTTA.

In DNA form, the CDR3 reads TGTGTCTGCAGTCCCCCGGGCCATCCAGATACGCAGTATTTT. Translated, it gives CVCSPPGHPDTQYF. J is TRBJ2-3 and V is TRBV11-2; D call uncertain. The CDR3 runs to 14 residues. CDR1 SGHAT and CDR2 FQNNGV come from the germline V gene.

This clonotype has a single count. This chain joins TRBV6-6 and TRBJ1-6; D is undetermined. CDR3 length equals 12 residues. The V and J ends lost 5 bases and 10 bases respectively, with 9 bases between them. The V gene's germline CDR1 is MNHNY and CDR2 SVGAGI (reference sequence). The chain's CDR3 is CASSEPGSPLHF. For the CDR3, the DNA is TGTGCCAGCAGTGAACCGGGGTCACCCCTCCACTTT.

This clonotype was seen repeatedly, ten times or more. This chain joins TRBV5-6 and TRBJ2-2; D gene unclear. The CDR3 is 15 amino acids. Germline V gene data show CDR1 as SGHDT and CDR2 as YYEEEE. The V end was cut by 0 bases, the J end by 4 bases, with 10 bases between. DNA of the CDR3: TGTGCCAGCAGCTTGGCACCCAGAGTCACCGGGGAGCTGTTTTTT. It codes for CASSLAPRVTGELFF.

As for this clonotype: A junction boundary mismatches the germline segment, possibly from a read error. The chain recombines TRBV4-1 with TRBJ2-2; a possible D gene is TRBD2 (5 bases). Germline V gene lookup returns CDR1 MGHRA and CDR2 YSYEKL. The CDR3 has 17 residues. CDR3 amino acids: CAISPSHGIINTGELFF. The CDR3 nucleotides read TGCGCCATCAGCCCATCACACGGGATAATCAACACCGGGGAGCTGTTTTTT.

This rearrangement joins TRBV6-5 to TRBJ2-2, with 12 nucleotides matching TRBD1. This CDR3 is 16 amino acids long. The V gene end was trimmed by 9 bases and the J gene end by 0 bases; junction bases not matched to a gene: 5. The germline CDR1 and CDR2 sequences are MNHEY and SVGAGI. The CDR3 loop reads CARRDRGPPNTGELFF. The CDR3 nucleotides read TGTGCCAGGAGGGACAGGGGGCCCCCGAACACCGGGGAGCTGTTTTTT.

The CDR3 sequence: CASRDGTSGYEQYF. Here the CDR3 DNA reads TGTGCCAGCAGAGATGGGACTAGCGGCTACGAGCAGTACTTC. The chain uses TRBV6-6 and TRBJ2-7, with 11 bases matching TRBD2. V shed 6 bases and J 3 bases; nucleotides not matched to a gene: 4. This CDR3 has 14 amino acids. CDR1 and CDR2 (germline): MNHNY, SVGAGI (reference sequence).

Regarding this clonotype: A much larger clone lies a single base off, so this may be a read error. The chain's CDR3 is CASSQKSLAGGNNDQFF. The CDR3 DNA follows: TGCGCCAGCAGCCAAAAAAGTCTAGCGGGAGGTAACAATGATCAGTTCTTC. V usage is TRBV4-1 and J usage is TRBJ2-1; TRBD2 agrees at 11 bases. In germline, CDR1 is MGHRA, CDR2 YSYEKL. The CDR3 loop spans 17 amino acids.

This clonotype has just a few counts. The V gene is TRBV6-2 or TRBV6-3, the J gene TRBJ2-1; no clear D. CDR3 length equals 15 residues. The ends were cut back, 0 bases at V and 4 bases at J, with 10 bases in the middle. Germline V gene lookup returns CDR1 MNHEY and CDR2 SVGEGT. For the CDR3, the DNA is TGTGCCAGCAGTTACTCCACGGCGCCGTACAATGAGCAGTTCTTC. Protein sequence: CASSYSTAPYNEQFF.

This chain connects TRBV28 to TRBJ2-5, with D possibly called TRBD1 or TRBD2 (5 bases each). The germline gives CDR1 MDHEN, CDR2 SYDVKM. CDR3 size: 15 residues. With 4 bases removed from V and 2 bases from J, the gap between germline ends came to 14 bases. CDR3 sequence: CASSSPGTLQETQYF. CDR3 nucleotides: TGTGCCAGCAGTTCACCAGGGACGCTTCAAGAGACCCAGTACTTC.

Concerning this clonotype: The junction differs from germline at one of its ends, possibly a read error. V gene TRBV29-1 combines with J gene TRBJ2-1; D gene unclear. Germline lookup yields CDR1 SQVTM and CDR2 ANQGSEA. The CDR3 extends over 16 amino acids. The CDR3 here is CSVEDLVRASYNDQFF. CDR3 nucleotide sequence: TGCAGCGTTGAAGATCTTGTCCGGGCTTCATACAATGACCAGTTCTTC.

This clonotype has more than one count but fewer than ten. A much larger clone lies one base from this, so it may be a read error. This chain uses TRBV11-2 with TRBJ2-5; no reliable D call. CDR3 length: 16 residues. Germline CDR1 SGHAT, CDR2 FQNNGV. In nucleotides, the CDR3 is TGTGCCAGCAGCTCCCTAAAGGGCGAAGCCCAAGAGATCCAGTACTTC. Its translation is CASSSLKGEAQEIQYF.

On this clonotype itself: This may come from a read error, since a much larger clone is one base off. The conserved final phenylalanine or tryptophan is absent from the CDR3, which likely points to a read error. The V gene is TRBV11-2, the J gene TRBJ2-1, with 14 bases fitting TRBD2. J was trimmed by 9 bases and V by 8 bases; bases with no gene match: 6. The V gene's germline CDR1 is SGHAT and CDR2 FQNNGV. This CDR3 comprises 14 residues. The CDR3 region is CASGGLAGDSEQFS. The CDR3 nucleotides are TGTGCCAGCGGGGGACTAGCGGGAGACAGTGAGCAGTTCTCC.

The genes are TRBV11-2 and TRBJ2-1; D may be TRBD1 or TRBD2 (5 bases each). From germline, CDR1 is SGHAT and CDR2 FQNNGV. CDR3 length: 14 amino acids. The CDR3 is CVSSLISGRNEQFF. The CDR3 bases are TGTGTTAGCAGCTTAATCTCAGGGAGAAATGAGCAGTTCTTC. Filled out from reference TRBV11-2 and TRBJ2-1, the complete variable domain reads EAGVAQSPRYKIIEKRQSVAFWCNPISGHATLYWYQQILGQGPKLLIQFQNNGVVDDSQLPKDRFSAERLKGVDSTLKIQPAKLEDSAVYLCVSSLISGRNEQFFGPGTRLTVL.

This chain uses TRBV29-1 with TRBJ2-5; D remains unclear. Trimming pared 3 bases from V and 3 bases from J, leaving 11 bases between. Looked up from germline, CDR1 is SQVTM and CDR2 is ANQGSEA. CDR3 length: 13 amino acids. CDR3 sequence (DNA): TGCAGCGTTGAGGTACTCCACAAAGAGACCCAGTACTTC. Its protein is CSVEVLHKETQYF.

The chain recombines TRBV6-6 with TRBJ2-1, with D possibly matching TRBD1 (6 bases). The CDR3 runs 15 residues. Trimming took 4 bases from V and 7 from J, leaving 17 bases between them. The V gene's germline CDR1 is MNHNY and CDR2 SVGAGI (reference sequence). The CDR3 DNA sequence: TGTGCCAGCAGTTCCTCCCGACAGGTATGTAATGAGCAGTTCTTC. This encodes CASSSSRQVCNEQFF.

With respect to this clonotype: One end of the junction fails to match germline, which may point to a read error. The chain carries TRBV30 and TRBJ2-2; the D call may be TRBD1 or TRBD2 (5 bases each). The germline V gene has CDR1 GTSNPN and CDR2 SVGIG (reference sequence). The CDR3 has 14 amino acids. In DNA, the CDR3 is TGTGCCTGTCTGGGACCCAGCAACGCCGGGGAACTGTTTTTT. It is translated as CACLGPSNAGELFF. The whole variable domain, remainder taken from reference TRBV30 and TRBJ2-2, is SQTIHQWPATLVQPVGSPLSLECTVEGTSNPNLYWYRQAAGRGLQLLFYSVGIGQISSEVPQNLSASRPQDRQFILSSKKLLLSDSGFYLCACLGPSNAGELFFGEGSRLTVL.

The sample holds a few counts of this clonotype. This sequence joins TRBV7-9 and TRBJ2-1, with 7 bases identical to TRBD2. The CDR3 has 13 residues. Germline V gene sequence: CDR1 SEHNR, CDR2 FQNEAQ (reference sequence). V dropped 4 bases and J dropped 7; count of bases not matched to a gene: 4. Here the CDR3 reads CASSSLGGNEQFF. In nucleotides, the CDR3 is TGTGCCAGCAGCTCCCTGGGGGGGAATGAGCAGTTCTTC.

The rearrangement links TRBV5-6 to TRBJ2-3; no definite D call. Germline V CDR1 and CDR2: SGHDT, YYEEEE. V lost 0 bases and J 4 bases, leaving 12 bases between the germline ends. This CDR3 comprises 15 residues. The chain's CDR3 is CASSLDSGWADTQYF. CDR3 coding DNA: TGTGCCAGCAGCTTGGACTCGGGTTGGGCAGATACGCAGTATTTT.

The table lists this clonotype with a few counts. V is TRBV11-2 and J is TRBJ2-5; D not resolved. This CDR3 spans 14 amino acids. Trimming shortened V by 5 bases and J by 5 bases, and 15 bases separated the two germline ends. Per germline, CDR1 SGHAT and CDR2 FQNNGV. CDR3 region: CASSHLGLEETQYF. CDR3 bases: TGTGCCAGCAGCCACCTAGGGCTTGAGGAGACCCAGTACTTC.

This rearrangement joins TRBV6-1 to TRBJ2-2, with 9 bases aligning to TRBD2. V was pared by 6 bases and J by 1 base, with 6 bases of the junction left unmatched. CDR1 MNHNS and CDR2 SASEGT come from the germline V gene. The CDR3 length is 16 residues. Here the CDR3 DNA reads TGTGCCAGCAGGCCCCCGACTAGCGGGAACACCGGGGAGCTGTTTTTT. Residues: CASRPPTSGNTGELFF.

This chain joins TRBV6-2 or TRBV6-3 and TRBJ1-2; D is possibly TRBD1 (6 bases). V was shortened by 5 bases and J by 8 bases, with 15 bases between the two germline ends. The CDR3 covers 13 residues. The V gene's germline CDR1 is MNHEY and CDR2 SVGEGT. The CDR3 region has the DNA TGTGCCAGCAGTCCGATGTCGGGGGGCGGCTACACCTTC. It translates to CASSPMSGGGYTF.

V gene TRBV24-1 combines with J gene TRBJ2-1, with 9 bases lining up with TRBD2. The germline CDR1 and CDR2 sequences are KGHDR and SFDVKD. The CDR3 has 18 residues. V shed 3 bases and J 12 bases; nucleotides not matched to a gene: 20. CDR3 in DNA: TGTGCCACCAGTGATCCACGCGAGGTAGCGGGAGCCTTCGATGGGCAGTTCTTC. Protein product: CATSDPREVAGAFDGQFF.

CDR3 DNA sequence: TGTGCCAGCAGCTTAGTGTTCCTAGCGCTAACCTACAATGAGCAGTTCTTC. Its protein is CASSLVFLALTYNEQFF. The chain has TRBV7-8 and TRBJ2-1; D might be TRBD2 (6 bases). The CDR3 length is 17 residues. V dropped 1 base and J dropped 2 bases, with 15 bases sitting between them. Germline lookup yields CDR1 SGHVS and CDR2 FQNEAQ.